These 2 T cell receptor beta chains share one sample of origin, sequenced in a study of T-cell reconstitution after alpha-beta-depleted transplantation in children. Unique molecular identifiers were incorporated into the prepared TCRbeta library. TCRdb independently ran MiXCR on the PCR reads; one entry per CDR3 protein. The sample consists of about 260,000 distinct CDR3 sequences, approximately 10% of them appearing once. The specimen comprised peripheral blood, sampled 180 days after TCRalphabeta/CD19-depleted stem cell transplant. The receptors derive from a male patient between 2 and 15 years old who had a stem cell transplant for chronic granulomatous disease, so the T cells may come from the graft donor.

This clonotype was detected a few times. The chain joins TRBV25-1 to TRBJ1-2; D not resolved. Trimming stripped 1 base from V and 6 bases from J, with 6 bases between. Germline CDR1 reads MGHDK; CDR2 reads SYGVNS. This CDR3 comprises 12 residues. CDR3 coding DNA: TGTGCCAGCAGTGAATTTTCTAATGGCTACACCTTC. Its protein is CASSEFSNGYTF.

This clonotype was picked up many times. The V call is TRBV20-1, the J call TRBJ2-4; TRBD1 or TRBD2 may be the D gene (5 bases each). CDR1 and CDR2 (germline): DFQATT, SNEGSKA (reference sequence). V was pared by 0 bases and J by 3 bases, with 12 bases between. The CDR3 spans 15 residues. The DNA for the CDR3 is TGCAGTGCTAGAGATGGGGGTTTAGGCAAAAACATTCAGTACTTC. Protein: CSARDGGLGKNIQYF.